Below, 9 T cell receptor beta chains from the same sample are listed, as sequenced in a study of shared clonotypes between healthy human individuals. Naivety among CD8 cells was defined by CD45RO negativity and positive CCR7 selection, thereby excluding terminally differentiated effector memory CD45RA+ cells. Profiling relied on immunoSEQ multiplex PCR, and the TCRdb table lists in-frame clones only, not all of them. The table lists about 2.2 million clones, more than 85% of them singletons. The sample consisted of naive CD8+ T cells from PBMCs. Receptors originate from a young man in good health. Some clones in this sample may be carry-over from other donors' samples.

This clone was observed a single time. The chain couples TRBV15 to TRBJ2-2; 10 nucleotides match TRBD1. Germline V gene sequence: CDR1 LNHNV, CDR2 YYDKDF (reference sequence). Germline trimming cut 3 bases from V and 7 bases from J; bases unmatched to any gene: 5. The length of the CDR3 is 15 residues. The CDR3 is CATSSRTGGIGELFF. CDR3 in DNA: TGTGCCACCAGCAGCCGGACAGGGGGGATCGGGGAGCTGTTTTTT.

J is TRBJ2-2 and V is TRBV6-1; D is unclear. The CDR3 runs 11 residues. CDR1 is MNHNS and CDR2 is SASEGT in the germline V gene. The ends were cut back, 10 bases at V and 6 bases at J, with 9 bases in the middle. This CDR3 is CATHQAGELFF. For the CDR3, the DNA is TGTGCCACCCATCAAGCCGGGGAGCTGTTTTTT.

The chain carries TRBV19 and TRBJ2-1, with D perhaps being TRBD1 or TRBD2 (5 bases each). There are 12 residues in the CDR3. The germline gives CDR1 LNHDA, CDR2 SQIVND (reference sequence). With 6 bases removed from V and 10 bases from J, the gap between germline ends came to 13 bases. CDR3 DNA sequence: TGTGCCAGTAGGGCTACGGGGACCGAGCAGTTCTTC. Translating gives CASRATGTEQFF. The full variable domain, its missing parts supplied by reference TRBV19 and TRBJ2-1, is DGGITQSPKYLFRKEGQNVTLSCEQNLNHDAMYWYRQDPGQGLRLIYYSQIVNDFQKGDIAEGYSVSREKKESFPLTVTSAQKNPTAFYLCASRATGTEQFFGPGTRLTVL.

The chain carries TRBV29-1 and TRBJ2-1; 8 bases line up with TRBD2. Trimming at V came to 8 bases and at J to 6 bases, leaving 9 bases not matched to a gene. This CDR3 region has 13 residues. CDR1 is SQVTM and CDR2 is ANQGSEA in the germline V gene. The CDR3, as DNA: TGCAGCCCGACGGGGGGGGATTCCAATGAGCAGTTCTTC. This translates into CSPTGGDSNEQFF.

In this sample, this clone turned up a few times. This chain links TRBV5-1 with TRBJ2-1; 11 bases match TRBD2. The CDR3 contains 14 residues. The V gene's germline CDR1 is SGHRS and CDR2 YFSETQ. The trim removed 3 bases at V and 7 bases at J, leaving 3 bases unmatched. CDR3 in DNA: TGCGCCAGCAGCTCAGTAGCGGGAGGGAATGAGCAGTTCTTC. It specifies CASSSVAGGNEQFF.

This chain links TRBV5-1 with TRBJ2-3; no clear D. The CDR3 loop spans 14 amino acids. Trimming took 3 bases from V and 0 from J, leaving 8 bases between them. In germline, CDR1 is SGHRS, CDR2 YFSETQ. The CDR3 DNA is TGCGCCAGCAGCTCTACTTCTAGCACAGATACGCAGTATTTT. Translated, it gives CASSSTSSTDTQYF.

The CDR3 protein is CASSWGGGVDIQYF. The CDR3, as DNA: TGTGCCAGCAGCTGGGGAGGGGGAGTGGACATTCAGTACTTC. V gene TRBV7-9 combines with J gene TRBJ2-4, with a tentative D call TRBD2 (7 bases). Per the germline V gene, CDR1 is SEHNR and CDR2 is FQNEAQ (reference sequence). The CDR3 has 14 residues. With 4 bases removed from V and 8 bases from J, the gap between germline ends came to 15 bases.

V and J are TRBV29-1 and TRBJ1-1, with D perhaps matching TRBD1 (6 bases). CDR1 is SQVTM and CDR2 is ANQGSEA in the germline V gene. V lost 1 base and J lost 2, with 17 bases in between. The CDR3 is made up of 16 amino acids. The CDR3 DNA follows: TGCAGCGTTGAAGGATGGAATGGACAGCCAAACACTGAAGCTTTCTTT. Translated: CSVEGWNGQPNTEAFF.

The chain employs TRBV19 and TRBJ2-2; D might be TRBD2 (5 bases). Germline CDR1 and CDR2: LNHDA and SQIVND (reference sequence). Between the trimmed V and J ends, which lost 11 bases and 2 bases, there was a span of 18 bases. This CDR3 comprises 15 residues. CDR3 in DNA: TGTGCCTCCGTTTTTCCTCGGGGTAACACCGGGGAGCTGTTTTTT. This codes for CASVFPRGNTGELFF.